The 20 T cell receptor beta chains in this list originate from one sample, sequenced in a study of blood T cell repertoires in COVID-19. Using immunoSEQ multiplex PCR, the repertoire was profiled, and TCRdb retains in-frame clones only, with some absent. The sample shows 90,000 or so clones, approximately 81% of them seen only once. The specimen sequenced was peripheral blood. These receptors were taken from an elderly man with active or convalescent COVID-19.

This clone came up a few times. The chain has TRBV15 and TRBJ1-1; the D gene is possibly TRBD1 (6 bases). Germline V gives CDR1 LNHNV, CDR2 YYDKDF (reference sequence). The CDR3 sequence is 14 residues long. V was trimmed by 5 bases and J by 5 bases, leaving 15 bases between them. CDR3: CATSWGQGWTEAFF. CDR3 in DNA: TGTGCCACCAGCTGGGGGCAGGGGTGGACTGAAGCTTTCTTT.

V is TRBV24-1 and J is TRBJ2-2, with D possibly matching TRBD2 (6 bases). V lost 6 bases and J lost 6, with 10 bases in between. There are 13 residues in the CDR3. In germline, CDR1 is KGHDR, CDR2 SFDVKD. This CDR3 is CATSIREAGELFF. The CDR3 coding sequence is TGTGCCACCAGTATTAGGGAGGCCGGGGAGCTGTTTTTT.

V gene TRBV27 combines with J gene TRBJ1-5; TRBD1 matches at 10 bases. CDR3 length equals 19 residues. V was pared by 2 bases and J by 0 bases, with 10 bases of the junction left unmatched. Per germline, CDR1 MNHEY and CDR2 SMNVEV (reference sequence). The CDR3 DNA reads as TGTGCCAGCAGTTTACCGACAGGGGGCCGAAGTTATAGCAATCAGCCCCAGCATTTT. This codes for CASSLPTGGRSYSNQPQHF.

The gene calls are TRBV5-4 and TRBJ2-2; TRBD1 agrees at 7 bases. Germline CDR1 is SGHNT and CDR2 is YYREEE (reference sequence). Trimming cost V 0 bases and J 4 bases; bases outside gene matches: 6. This CDR3 comprises 16 residues. The CDR3 sequence: CASSLDPQGVTGELFF. As DNA, the CDR3 is TGTGCCAGCAGCTTGGATCCCCAGGGGGTCACCGGGGAGCTGTTTTTT.

Note on this clone: This sample includes further DNA sequences coding for the same CDR3. This chain uses TRBV5-1 with TRBJ1-1, with D unresolved. V dropped 2 bases and J dropped 2 bases, with 7 bases sitting between them. Germline V gene sequence: CDR1 SGHRS, CDR2 YFSETQ. CDR3 length equals 13 residues. The CDR3: CASSFTANTEAFF. For the CDR3, the DNA is TGCGCCAGCAGCTTCACAGCAAACACTGAAGCTTTCTTT. The full variable domain, rest sourced from reference TRBV5-1 and TRBJ1-1, is KAGVTQTPRYLIKTRGQQVTLSCSPISGHRSVSWYQQTPGQGLQFLFEYFSETQRNKGNFPGRFSGRQFSNSRSEMNVSTLELGDSALYLCASSFTANTEAFFGQGTRLTVV.

This sequence joins TRBV6-5 and TRBJ1-2; D is perhaps TRBD1 (6 bases). V was cut by 6 bases and J by 4 bases, with 12 bases left in between. CDR3 size: 13 residues. CDR1 and CDR2 from the germline V gene are MNHEY and SVGAGI. The CDR3 bases are TGTGCCAGCAGGAAGGCAGGGGCCTATGGCTACACCTTC. Encoded protein: CASRKAGAYGYTF.

This clone was picked up a small number of times. The chain combines TRBV30 with TRBJ1-5; possible D gene TRBD1, 6 bases. Looked up from germline, CDR1 is GTSNPN and CDR2 is SVGIG (reference sequence). CDR3 size: 13 residues. V lost 4 bases and J lost 6, with 13 bases in between. The CDR3 nucleotides are TGTGCCTGGACGCAGGGGCTGGGTCAGCCCCAGCATTTT. It yields the protein CAWTQGLGQPQHF.

V gene TRBV14 combines with J gene TRBJ2-3; 8 bases are a match to TRBD1. Germline CDR1 SGHDN, CDR2 FVKESK. With 4 bases clipped from V and 4 bases from J, the junction kept 7 bases outside the gene matches. The CDR3 spans 15 residues. CDR3 region: CASSPRTGMSDTQYF. The CDR3 nucleotides read TGTGCCAGCAGCCCCCGGACAGGGATGTCAGATACGCAGTATTTT.

The chain is built from TRBV25-1 and TRBJ2-3; 12 nucleotides line up with TRBD2. V was clipped by 6 bases and J by 8 bases; unmatched bases: 9. Per the germline V gene, CDR1 is MGHDK and CDR2 is SYGVNS. This CDR3 has 15 amino acids. CDR3 in amino acids: CASRATSGGGGTQYF. CDR3 DNA: TGTGCCAGCAGGGCGACTAGCGGGGGTGGAGGTACGCAGTATTTT.

The J gene is TRBJ2-7, the V gene TRBV11-2, with 7 bases identical to TRBD1. Unmatched junction bases numbered 15, after V lost 4 bases and J lost 9 bases. The germline V gene has CDR1 SGHAT and CDR2 FQNNGV. The CDR3 is made up of 15 amino acids. The CDR3 protein is CASSSPGQRKVGQYF. The CDR3 coding sequence is TGTGCCAGCAGCTCCCCGGGACAGCGAAAGGTAGGGCAGTACTTC. The entire variable domain, with the rest obtained from reference TRBV11-2 and TRBJ2-7, is as follows: EAGVAQSPRYKIIEKRQSVAFWCNPISGHATLYWYQQILGQGPKLLIQFQNNGVVDDSQLPKDRFSAERLKGVDSTLKIQPAKLEDSAVYLCASSSPGQRKVGQYFGPGTRLTVT.

The chain uses TRBV27 and TRBJ1-2; TRBD1 aligns across 10 bases. This CDR3 contains 13 residues. V lost 6 bases to trimming and J lost 3 bases; unmatched junction nucleotides: 1. Germline CDR1 is MNHEY and CDR2 is SMNVEV (reference sequence). The CDR3 sequence: CASRGTGDYGYTF. The CDR3 nucleotides are TGTGCCAGCAGAGGGACAGGGGACTATGGCTACACCTTC.

This clone was seen once. The chain combines TRBV7-9 with TRBJ2-6; the D gene is possibly TRBD1 (5 bases). This CDR3 is 15 amino acids long. Germline V gene lookup returns CDR1 SEHNR and CDR2 FQNEAQ (reference sequence). With 10 bases removed from V and 0 bases from J, the gap between germline ends came to 13 bases. This CDR3 reads CATAQAASGANVLTF. CDR3 nucleotide sequence: TGTGCCACCGCACAGGCGGCCTCTGGGGCCAACGTCCTGACTTTC.

This clone was counted only a few times. The chain employs TRBV11-2 and TRBJ1-2; a possible D gene is TRBD1 (6 bases). CDR3 length equals 15 residues. V was cut by 5 bases and J by 6 bases, with 19 bases left in between. Germline V gene lookup returns CDR1 SGHAT and CDR2 FQNNGV. The CDR3 region is CASSRGSGGADGYTF. The DNA of the CDR3 is TGTGCCAGCAGCCGCGGCTCGGGGGGCGCGGATGGCTACACCTTC. The entire variable domain, with the rest obtained from reference TRBV11-2 and TRBJ1-2, is as follows: EAGVAQSPRYKIIEKRQSVAFWCNPISGHATLYWYQQILGQGPKLLIQFQNNGVVDDSQLPKDRFSAERLKGVDSTLKIQPAKLEDSAVYLCASSRGSGGADGYTFGSGTRLTVV.

Note on this clone: Within the sample, other DNA sequences also encode this same CDR3. The chain recombines TRBV4-1 with TRBJ1-2; 12 bases match TRBD1. V lost 2 bases to trimming and J lost 0 bases; unmatched junction nucleotides: 7. This CDR3 is built from 18 residues. Per the germline V gene, CDR1 is MGHRA and CDR2 is YSYEKL. CDR3 nucleotides: TGCGCCAGCAGCCAAACCGGGACAGGGGGCCTAACTAACTATGGCTACACCTTC. It codes for CASSQTGTGGLTNYGYTF.

The gene calls are TRBV7-8 and TRBJ1-3, with D possibly TRBD1 on 6 matching bases. Germline assignment: CDR1 SGHVS and CDR2 FQNEAQ. Trimming left V 5 bases short and J 2 bases short, with 22 bases between. This CDR3 is 18 amino acids long. CDR3 protein: CASSHSSYQQGAGNTIYF. In DNA form, the CDR3 reads TGTGCCAGCAGCCACTCCAGCTACCAACAGGGAGCTGGAAACACCATATATTTT.

The chain employs TRBV6-2 or TRBV6-3 and TRBJ2-5; TRBD2 aligns across 11 bases. CDR3 length: 16 residues. V was clipped by 5 bases and J by 9 bases; unmatched bases: 14. The V gene's germline CDR1 is MNHEY and CDR2 SVGEGT. The DNA of the CDR3 is TGTGCCAGCAGTGATGGACTAGCGGGCGCAGGTACGGCCCAGTACTTC. Encoded protein: CASSDGLAGAGTAQYF.

V usage is TRBV7-8 and J usage is TRBJ1-5, with no clear D. Trimming took 0 bases from V and 4 from J, leaving 4 bases between them. CDR1 is SGHVS, CDR2 FQNEAQ, per germline. The CDR3 runs to 13 residues. As DNA, the CDR3 is TGTGCCAGCAGCTTAGCAACTAATCAGCCCCAGCATTTT. As protein: CASSLATNQPQHF.

The CDR3 reads CASRPNSGGMANTGELFF. The CDR3 nucleotides are TGTGCCAGCAGGCCTAATAGCGGGGGAATGGCGAACACCGGGGAGCTGTTTTTT. The chain recombines TRBV28 with TRBJ2-2, with 9 bases identical to TRBD2. This CDR3 is 18 amino acids long. Germline assignment: CDR1 MDHEN and CDR2 SYDVKM. The trim removed 6 bases at V and 0 bases at J, leaving 11 bases unmatched. Combining the CDR3 with reference TRBV28 and TRBJ2-2 gives the whole variable domain DVKVTQSSRYLVKRTGEKVFLECVQDMDHENMFWYRQDPGLGLRLIYFSYDVKMKEKGDIPEGYSVSREKKERFSLILESASTNQTSMYLCASRPNSGGMANTGELFFGEGSRLTVL.

This clone was observed a few times. The chain uses TRBV3-1 (or the pseudogene TRBV3-2) and TRBJ1-2, with D tentatively TRBD1 (5 bases). The germline gives CDR1 LGHDT, CDR2 YNNKEL (reference sequence). This CDR3 has 15 amino acids. Trimming took 0 bases from V and 4 from J, leaving 12 bases between them. The CDR3 region is CASSQDRGYSYGYTF. CDR3 DNA: TGTGCCAGCAGCCAAGATCGGGGGTATAGCTATGGCTACACCTTC.

The sample holds a few counts of this clone. The genes are TRBV5-6 and TRBJ2-1, with D perhaps TRBD2 (6 bases). This CDR3 has 15 amino acids. Germline CDR1 is SGHDT and CDR2 is YYEEEE. Trimming pared 2 bases from V and 7 bases from J, leaving 16 bases between. The CDR3, as DNA: TGTGCCAGCAGCTTTGGCGGGGTGGGGTTGAATGAGCAGTTCTTC. Residues: CASSFGGVGLNEQFF.